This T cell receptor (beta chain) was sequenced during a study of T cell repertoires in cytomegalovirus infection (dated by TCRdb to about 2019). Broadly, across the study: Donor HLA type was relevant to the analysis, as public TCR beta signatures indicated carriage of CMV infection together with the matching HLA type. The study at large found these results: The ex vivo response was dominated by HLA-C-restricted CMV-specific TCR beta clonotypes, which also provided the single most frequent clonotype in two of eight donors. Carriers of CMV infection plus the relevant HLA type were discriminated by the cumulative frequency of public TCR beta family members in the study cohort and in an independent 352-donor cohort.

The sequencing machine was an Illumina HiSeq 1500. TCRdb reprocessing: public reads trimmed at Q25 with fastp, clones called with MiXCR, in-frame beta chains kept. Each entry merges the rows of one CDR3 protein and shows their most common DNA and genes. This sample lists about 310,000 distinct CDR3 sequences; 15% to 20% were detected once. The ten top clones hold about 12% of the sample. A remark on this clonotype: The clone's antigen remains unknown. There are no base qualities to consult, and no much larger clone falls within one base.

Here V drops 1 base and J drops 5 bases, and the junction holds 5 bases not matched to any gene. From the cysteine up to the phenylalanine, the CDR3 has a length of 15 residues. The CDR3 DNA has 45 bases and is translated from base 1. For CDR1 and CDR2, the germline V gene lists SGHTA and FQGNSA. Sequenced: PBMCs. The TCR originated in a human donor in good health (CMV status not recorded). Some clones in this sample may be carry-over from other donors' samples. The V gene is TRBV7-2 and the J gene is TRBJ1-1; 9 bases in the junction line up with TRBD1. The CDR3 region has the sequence CASSLVGTGRTEAFF. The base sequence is TGTGCCAGCAGCTTAGTGGGGACAGGGCGGACTGAAGCTTTCTTT. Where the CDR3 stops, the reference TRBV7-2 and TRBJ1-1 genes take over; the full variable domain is GAGVSQSPSNKVTEKGKDVELRCDPISGHTALYWYRQSLGQGLEFLIYFQGNSAPDKSGLPSDRFSAERTGGSVSTLTIQRTQQEDSAVYLCASSLVGTGRTEAFFGQGTRLTVV.